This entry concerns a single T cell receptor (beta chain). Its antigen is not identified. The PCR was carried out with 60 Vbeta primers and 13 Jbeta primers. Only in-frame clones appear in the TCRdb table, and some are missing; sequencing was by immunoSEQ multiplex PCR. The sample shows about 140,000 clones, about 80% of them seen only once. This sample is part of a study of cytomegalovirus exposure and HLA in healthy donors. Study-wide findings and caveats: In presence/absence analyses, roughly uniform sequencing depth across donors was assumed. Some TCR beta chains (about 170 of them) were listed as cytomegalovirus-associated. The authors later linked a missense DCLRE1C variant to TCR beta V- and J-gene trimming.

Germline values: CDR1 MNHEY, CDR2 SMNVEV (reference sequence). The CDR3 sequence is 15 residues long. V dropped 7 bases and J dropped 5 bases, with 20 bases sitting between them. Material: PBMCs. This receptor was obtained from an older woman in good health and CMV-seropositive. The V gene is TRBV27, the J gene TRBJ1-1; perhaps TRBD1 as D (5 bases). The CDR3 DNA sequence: TGTGCCAGCATCCCCCCGTATGGGGGGAGGACTGAAGCTTTCTTT. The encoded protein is CASIPPYGGRTEAFF.